This TCR beta chain came from a study of cytomegalovirus exposure and HLA in healthy donors. The study, taken as a whole, reports: Presence/absence comparisons presumed near-even sequencing depth among donors. Sequencing probably produced one cluster of sequence variants that were highly shared.

Per germline, CDR1 LGHNT and CDR2 FRNRAP. Trimming stripped 6 bases from V and 4 bases from J, with 15 bases between. This CDR3 is built from 14 residues. 60 Vbeta and 13 Jbeta primers were used in PCR. Using immunoSEQ multiplex PCR, the repertoire was profiled, and TCRdb retains in-frame clones only, with some absent. The table has some 190,000 clones, over 75% seen once. Regarding this clone: What it binds is unknown.

These donors counted as nominally healthy when sampled, but unrecorded immune exposures were likely. Sequenced material: PBMCs. V and J are TRBV12-5 and TRBJ2-5; a weak D match, TRBD2 (5 bases). This TCR was sampled from a woman aged 25-40 years in good health and CMV-seronegative. The CDR3 DNA sequence: TGTGCTAGTGGGGATGTTATCGGAGGAGAGACCCAGTACTTC. It yields the protein CASGDVIGGETQYF.